The sequence of this T cell receptor beta chain was determined in a study of technical replicates of blood from several donors (dated by TCRdb to about 2017). V drops 1 base and J drops 0 bases, leaving 8 bases in between. The cysteine opens and the phenylalanine closes a CDR3 of 15 amino acids. The DNA shown is the 45-base CDR3, in frame from base 1. Looking up the germline V gene yields CDR1 SGHDT and CDR2 YYEEEE. Receptor libraries were prepared by the immunoSEQ multiplex PCR assay. What TCRdb holds here is the immuneACCESS table cut down to in-frame rearrangements. Part of the clones is not present; checked against another copy, under half of the missing clones reflect an unresolved V gene, and the others are unexplained. The sample table contains about 50,000 clones; only one count was recorded for about 95% of them. The ten largest make up about 3% of the sample. On this clone itself: The antigen it binds to is not known. Within one base of it there is no much larger clone, and no base qualities were kept.

Rearrangement joined TRBV5-6 to TRBJ1-5, with the identity of the D gene unclear. Sequences were obtained from PBMCs. This TCR was sampled from a human donor in good health. Some clones in this sample may be carry-over from other donors' samples. The sequence in DNA is TGTGCCAGCAGCTTGATCGGGGTTAGCAATCAGCCCCAGCATTTT. It encodes CASSLIGVSNQPQHF.